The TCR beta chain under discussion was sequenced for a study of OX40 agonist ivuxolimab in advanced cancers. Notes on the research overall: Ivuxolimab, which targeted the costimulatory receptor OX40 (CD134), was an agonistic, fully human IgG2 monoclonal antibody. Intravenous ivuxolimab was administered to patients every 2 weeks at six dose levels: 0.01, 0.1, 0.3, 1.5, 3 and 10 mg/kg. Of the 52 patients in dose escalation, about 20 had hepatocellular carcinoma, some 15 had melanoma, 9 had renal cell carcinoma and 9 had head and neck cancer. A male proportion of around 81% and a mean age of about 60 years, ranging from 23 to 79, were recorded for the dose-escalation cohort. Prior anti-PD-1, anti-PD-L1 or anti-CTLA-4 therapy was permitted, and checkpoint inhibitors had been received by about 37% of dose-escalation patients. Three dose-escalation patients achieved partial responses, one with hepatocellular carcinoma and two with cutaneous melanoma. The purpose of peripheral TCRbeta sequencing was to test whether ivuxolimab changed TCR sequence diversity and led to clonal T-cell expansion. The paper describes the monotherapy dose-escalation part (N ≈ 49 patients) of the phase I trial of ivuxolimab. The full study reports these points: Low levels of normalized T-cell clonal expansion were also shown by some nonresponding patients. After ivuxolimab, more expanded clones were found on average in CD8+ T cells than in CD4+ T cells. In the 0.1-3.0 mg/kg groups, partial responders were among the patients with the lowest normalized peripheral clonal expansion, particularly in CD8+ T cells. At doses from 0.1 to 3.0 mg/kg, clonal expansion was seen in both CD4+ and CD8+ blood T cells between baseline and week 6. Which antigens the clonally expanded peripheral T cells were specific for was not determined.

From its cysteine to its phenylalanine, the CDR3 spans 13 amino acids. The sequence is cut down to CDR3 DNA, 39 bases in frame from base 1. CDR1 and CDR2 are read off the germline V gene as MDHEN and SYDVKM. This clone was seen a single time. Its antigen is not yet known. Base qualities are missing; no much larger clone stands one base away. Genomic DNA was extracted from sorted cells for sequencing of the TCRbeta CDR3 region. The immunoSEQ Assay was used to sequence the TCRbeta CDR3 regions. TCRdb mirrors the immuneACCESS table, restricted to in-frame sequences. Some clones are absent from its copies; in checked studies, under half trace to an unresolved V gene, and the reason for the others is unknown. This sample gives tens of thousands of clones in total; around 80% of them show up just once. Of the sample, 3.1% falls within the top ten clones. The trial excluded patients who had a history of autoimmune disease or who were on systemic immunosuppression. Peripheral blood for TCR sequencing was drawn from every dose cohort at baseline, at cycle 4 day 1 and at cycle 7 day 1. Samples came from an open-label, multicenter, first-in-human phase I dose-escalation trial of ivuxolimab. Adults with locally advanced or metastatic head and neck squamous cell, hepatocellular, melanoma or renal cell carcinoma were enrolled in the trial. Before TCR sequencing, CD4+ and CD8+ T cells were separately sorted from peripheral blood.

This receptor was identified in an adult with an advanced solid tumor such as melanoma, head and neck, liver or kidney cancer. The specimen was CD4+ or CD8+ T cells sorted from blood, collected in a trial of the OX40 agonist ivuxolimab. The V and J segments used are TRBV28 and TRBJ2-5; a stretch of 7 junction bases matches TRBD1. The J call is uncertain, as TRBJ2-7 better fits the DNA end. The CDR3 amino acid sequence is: CASSPRHRGEQYF. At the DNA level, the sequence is TGTGCCAGCAGTCCCCGTCACAGGGGCGAGCAGTACTTC.